This T cell receptor (beta chain) was sequenced during a study of early stage breast cancer tumors. Each sample had two DNA replicates, approximately 0.52 ug blood or 1.5 ug tissue. Using immunoSEQ multiplex PCR, the repertoire was profiled, and TCRdb retains in-frame clones only, with some absent. The sample yields fewer than 9,000 clones, approximately 62% seen once. The TCR was taken from a person in their 70s with breast cancer. Sequences were obtained from breast tumor tissue.

CDR3 bases: TGTGCCACAGAGGAGGGACTTAACTATGGCTACACCTTC. Its translation: CATEEGLNYGYTF. The chain recombines TRBV16 with TRBJ1-2; possible D gene TRBD1, 5 bases. The CDR3 is made up of 13 amino acids. From germline, CDR1 is KGHSY and CDR2 FQNENV. Trimming took 10 bases from V and 1 from J, leaving 13 bases between them.